This T cell receptor beta chain stems from a study of T cell responses to AZD1222 COVID-19 vaccine. Germline CDR1 reads SEHNR; CDR2 reads FQNEAQ (reference sequence). Trimming pared 4 bases from V and 7 bases from J, leaving 11 bases between. CDR3 length equals 13 residues. Profiling relied on immunoSEQ multiplex PCR, and the TCRdb table lists in-frame clones only, not all of them. The sample lists tens of thousands of clones; roughly 88% were seen once. About this clone: No antigen is known for it.

Study observations and caveats: Vaccine-related CD4 TCRs covered spike, predominating at 160-218 and 743-854. Just 5 to 7 AZD1222 recipients were seropositive at baseline. Reports indicate that nearly half of spike-specific TCRs are directed at unmutated variant regions. Donors were chiefly white British, with a greater number of females, and clonal diversity was perhaps underestimated.

This sample comprised peripheral blood, obtained 28 days after the second AZD1222 dose. This receptor was taken from an adult who received the AZD1222 COVID-19 vaccine. The chain uses TRBV7-9 and TRBJ2-1, with no clear D. The CDR3 DNA reads TGTGCCAGCAGCTATACACCGGGTAATGAGCAGTTCTTC. Amino acid sequence: CASSYTPGNEQFF.